These 13 T cell receptor beta chains were all obtained from the same sample, sequenced in a study of blood T cell repertoires in COVID-19. Sequencing used immunoSEQ multiplex PCR; TCRdb keeps in-frame clones, though not all of them. The sample contains under 300,000 clones, approximately 82% of which appear only once. The sequenced sample consisted of peripheral blood. The receptors were sampled from a man aged 35 to 55 who had recovered from COVID-19.

This chain uses TRBV7-2 with TRBJ1-3, with 7 bases identical to TRBD1. CDR1 and CDR2 from the germline V gene are SGHTA and FQGNSA. The CDR3 covers 17 residues. The V gene end was trimmed by 1 base and the J gene end by 2 bases; junction bases not matched to a gene: 8. The CDR3 sequence: CASSLVGLQGAGNTIYF. CDR3 in DNA: TGTGCCAGCAGCTTAGTAGGTCTTCAGGGGGCTGGAAACACCATATATTTT.

The rearrangement joins TRBV11-2 to TRBJ2-1, with TRBD2 matching over 7 bases. V was pared by 5 bases and J by 4 bases, with 8 bases of the junction left unmatched. The CDR3 loop spans 15 amino acids. Germline loops: CDR1 SGHAT, CDR2 FQNNGV. CDR3 loop: CASSPGGGRYNEQFF. In DNA, the CDR3 is TGTGCCAGCAGCCCCGGTGGCGGGAGATACAATGAGCAGTTCTTC.

The chain has TRBV5-8 and TRBJ1-4; the match to TRBD1 covers 9 bases. Trimming took 4 bases from V and 8 from J; bases not matched to a gene: 12. The CDR3 loop spans 16 amino acids. Germline lookup yields CDR1 SGHTS and CDR2 YDEGEE. For the CDR3, the DNA is TGTGCCAGCAGCCTCCTAGTGGGGACAGGGCAAGAAAAACTGTTTTTT. Its translation is CASSLLVGTGQEKLFF.

V gene TRBV18 combines with J gene TRBJ2-7; no clear D gene. Germline lookup yields CDR1 KGHSH and CDR2 LQKENI. The CDR3 is made up of 14 amino acids. The germline V and J ends were trimmed by 3 bases and 0 bases, with 9 bases remaining between them. The CDR3 loop is CASSPTAFSYEQYF. Here the CDR3 DNA reads TGTGCCAGCTCACCCACAGCCTTCTCCTACGAGCAGTACTTC.

The chain uses TRBV12-3 or TRBV12-4 and TRBJ1-5; no clear D. Trimming stripped 5 bases from V and 11 bases from J, with 13 bases between. This CDR3 has 12 amino acids. Here the CDR3 reads CASSPGEAAQHF. DNA of the CDR3: TGTGCCAGCAGTCCCGGGGAGGCAGCCCAGCATTTT.

This clone was detected only once. The genes are TRBV5-1 and TRBJ2-7, with D perhaps TRBD1 (5 bases). The CDR3 covers 14 residues. Germline V CDR1 and CDR2: SGHRS, YFSETQ. V gave up 0 bases and J gave up 4 bases, with 11 bases separating them. CDR3: CASSLGGAPYEQYF. In DNA form, the CDR3 reads TGCGCCAGCAGCTTGGGTGGGGCTCCATACGAGCAGTACTTC. The variable domain in full, with the rest retrieved from reference TRBV5-1 and TRBJ2-7, is KAGVTQTPRYLIKTRGQQVTLSCSPISGHRSVSWYQQTPGQGLQFLFEYFSETQRNKGNFPGRFSGRQFSNSRSEMNVSTLELGDSALYLCASSLGGAPYEQYFGPGTRLTVT.

The chain carries TRBV9 and TRBJ1-3, with 7 positions matching TRBD1. CDR1 and CDR2 (germline): SGDLS, YYNGEE. J gave up 4 bases and V 3 bases, and 7 bases lay outside the gene matches. This CDR3 has 15 residues. Here the CDR3 DNA reads TGTGCCAGCAGCGAGCAGGGGGTGGTCGGAAACACCATATATTTT. Residues: CASSEQGVVGNTIYF.

As to this clone: At one of its ends the junction is not consistent with the germline gene, which may arise from a read error. The genes are TRBV3-1 (or the pseudogene TRBV3-2) and TRBJ1-1; D remains unclear. Germline CDR1 and CDR2: LGHDT and YNNKEL (reference sequence). The CDR3 totals 14 residues. The CDR3 coding sequence is TGTGCCAACAGCCAACGGGAAACAGCTACTGAAGCTTTCTTT. Amino acid sequence: CANSQRETATEAFF.

The J gene is TRBJ1-4, the V gene TRBV11-3; unclear D gene. Trimming removed 8 bases at V and 6 bases at J, with 13 bases between. Germline CDR1 reads SGHNT; CDR2 reads YENEEA. The CDR3 runs 13 residues. The CDR3 nucleotides read TGTGCCAGCCGTGGGAGGGCTGATGAAAAACTGTTTTTT. This gives the protein CASRGRADEKLFF. The full variable domain, in which reference TRBV11-3 and TRBJ1-4 provide the parts outside the CDR3, is EAGVVQSPRYKIIEKKQPVAFWCNPISGHNTLYWYLQNLGQGPELLIRYENEEAVDDSQLPKDRFSAERLKGVDSTLKIQPAELGDSAVYLCASRGRADEKLFFGSGTQLSVL.

The chain recombines TRBV10-2 with TRBJ2-5; 12 bases line up with TRBD1. V was pared by 3 bases and J by 4 bases, with 6 bases of the junction left unmatched. Germline values: CDR1 WSHSY, CDR2 SAAADI. The length of the CDR3 is 16 residues. The CDR3 region is CASSDPGTGGGETQYF. DNA of the CDR3: TGCGCCAGCAGTGATCCCGGGACAGGGGGCGGAGAGACCCAGTACTTC.

J is TRBJ1-1 and V is TRBV5-1; TRBD1 matches at 7 bases. This CDR3 comprises 14 residues. The ends lost 4 bases at V and 2 bases at J; junction bases unmatched: 5. Germline assignment: CDR1 SGHRS and CDR2 YFSETQ. The CDR3 is CASSPGQPNTEAFF. The CDR3, as DNA: TGCGCCAGCAGCCCGGGACAGCCCAACACTGAAGCTTTCTTT.

This clone was detected only once. This rearrangement joins TRBV7-2 to TRBJ1-2; 7 nucleotides line up with TRBD1. The CDR3 loop spans 15 amino acids. Trimming cost V 3 bases and J 0 bases; bases outside gene matches: 4. The germline CDR1 and CDR2 sequences are SGHTA and FQGNSA. The CDR3 reads CASSFKTGPNYGYTF. DNA for the CDR3: TGTGCCAGCAGCTTTAAGACAGGGCCTAACTATGGCTACACCTTC.

J is TRBJ2-5 and V is TRBV6-1; unclear D gene. Germline V gene data show CDR1 as MNHNS and CDR2 as SASEGT. Trimming pared 1 base from V and 1 base from J, leaving 4 bases between. The CDR3 is 13 residues long. Here the CDR3 DNA reads TGTGCCAGCAGTGAAGGGGCCCAAGAGACCCAGTACTTC. Translating gives CASSEGAQETQYF.